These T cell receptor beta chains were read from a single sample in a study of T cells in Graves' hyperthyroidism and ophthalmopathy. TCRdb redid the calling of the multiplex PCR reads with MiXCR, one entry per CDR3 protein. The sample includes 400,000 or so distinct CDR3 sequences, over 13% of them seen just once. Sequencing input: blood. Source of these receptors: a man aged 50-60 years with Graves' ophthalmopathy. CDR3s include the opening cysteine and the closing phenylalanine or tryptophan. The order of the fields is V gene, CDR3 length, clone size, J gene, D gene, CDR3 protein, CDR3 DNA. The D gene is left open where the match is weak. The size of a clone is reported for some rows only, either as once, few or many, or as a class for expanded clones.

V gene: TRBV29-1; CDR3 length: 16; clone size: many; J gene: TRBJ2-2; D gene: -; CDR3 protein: CSVGSGTAITTGELFF; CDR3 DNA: TGCAGCGTTGGGAGCGGGACAGCAATAACCACCGGGGAGCTGTTTTTT
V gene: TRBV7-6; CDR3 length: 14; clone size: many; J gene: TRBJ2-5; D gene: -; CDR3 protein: CASSLDGYQETQYF; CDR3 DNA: TGTGCCAGCAGCTTAGACGGATACCAAGAGACCCAGTACTTC
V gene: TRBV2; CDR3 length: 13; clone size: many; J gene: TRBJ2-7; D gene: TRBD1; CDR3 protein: CASRVRDRNEQYF; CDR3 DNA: TGTGCCAGCAGAGTCAGGGACAGGAACGAGCAGTACTTC
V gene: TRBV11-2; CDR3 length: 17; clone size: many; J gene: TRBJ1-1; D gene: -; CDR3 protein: CASSLDSWAAGNTEAFF; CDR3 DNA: TGTGCCAGCAGCTTAGATTCGTGGGCCGCGGGGAACACTGAAGCTTTCTTT
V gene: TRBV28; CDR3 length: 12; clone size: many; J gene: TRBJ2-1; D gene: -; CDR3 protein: CASSLSLGEQFF; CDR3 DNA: TGTGCCAGCAGTTTAAGCTTAGGAGAGCAGTTCTTC
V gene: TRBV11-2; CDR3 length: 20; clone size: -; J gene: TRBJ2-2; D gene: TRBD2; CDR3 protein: CASSWPSSGRGPANTGELFF; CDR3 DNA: TGTGCCAGCAGCTGGCCGTCTAGCGGGAGAGGACCCGCGAACACCGGGGAGCTGTTTTTT
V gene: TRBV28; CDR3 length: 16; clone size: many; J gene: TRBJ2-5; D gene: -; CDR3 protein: CASRPFRSGAQETQYF; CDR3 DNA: TGTGCCAGCAGACCTTTCCGATCGGGGGCCCAAGAGACCCAGTACTTC
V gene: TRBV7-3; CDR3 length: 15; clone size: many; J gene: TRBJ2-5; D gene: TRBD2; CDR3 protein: CASSLTGGSQETQYF; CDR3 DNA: TGTGCCAGCAGCTTAACGGGGGGGTCACAAGAGACCCAGTACTTC
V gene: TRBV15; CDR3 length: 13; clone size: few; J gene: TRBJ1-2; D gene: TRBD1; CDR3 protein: CATSPDRVYGYTF; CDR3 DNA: TGTGCCACCAGCCCGGACAGGGTCTATGGCTACACCTTC
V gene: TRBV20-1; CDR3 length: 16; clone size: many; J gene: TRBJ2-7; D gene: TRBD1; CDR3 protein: CSARDTGTGGGYEQYF; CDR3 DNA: TGCAGTGCTAGAGACACCGGGACAGGGGGCGGCTACGAGCAGTACTTC
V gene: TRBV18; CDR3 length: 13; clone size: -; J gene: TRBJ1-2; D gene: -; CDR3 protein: CASSRPGVTGYTF; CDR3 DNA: TGTGCCAGCTCACGGCCGGGAGTTACAGGCTACACCTTC
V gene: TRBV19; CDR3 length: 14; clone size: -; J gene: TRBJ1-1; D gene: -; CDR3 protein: CASSVRRLNTEAFF; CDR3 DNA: TGTGCCAGTAGTGTACGCAGACTCAACACTGAAGCTTTCTTT
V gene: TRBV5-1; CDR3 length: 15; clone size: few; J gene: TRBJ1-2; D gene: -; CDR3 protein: CASSLDGQGSYGYTF; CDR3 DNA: TGCGCCAGCAGCTTGGATGGGCAGGGGTCCTATGGCTACACCTTC
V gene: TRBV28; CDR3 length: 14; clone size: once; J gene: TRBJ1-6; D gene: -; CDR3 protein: CASSPPVSSSPLHF; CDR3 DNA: TGTGCCAGCAGCCCTCCAGTTTCTAGTTCACCCCTCCACTTT
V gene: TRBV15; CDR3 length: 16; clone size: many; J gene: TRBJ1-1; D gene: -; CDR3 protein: CAPDSAPDHWNTEAFF; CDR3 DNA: TGTGCCCCCGACAGCGCACCGGATCACTGGAACACTGAAGCTTTCTTT
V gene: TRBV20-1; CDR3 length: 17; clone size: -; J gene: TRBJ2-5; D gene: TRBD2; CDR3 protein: CSASGGSGRAVAETQYF; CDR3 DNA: TGCAGTGCTAGTGGGGGTAGCGGGAGGGCCGTTGCCGAGACCCAGTACTTC
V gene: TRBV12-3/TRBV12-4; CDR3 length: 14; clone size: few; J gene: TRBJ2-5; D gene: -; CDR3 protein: CASSYSGAAETQYF; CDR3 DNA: TGTGCCAGCAGCTACAGCGGAGCCGCAGAGACCCAGTACTTC
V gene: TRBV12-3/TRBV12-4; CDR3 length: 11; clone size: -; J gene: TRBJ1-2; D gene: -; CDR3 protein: CASSLVGVKAF; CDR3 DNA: TGTGCCAGCAGTTTGGTCGGCGTCAAGGCCTTC
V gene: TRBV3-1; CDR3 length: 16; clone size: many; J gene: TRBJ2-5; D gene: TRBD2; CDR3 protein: CASSLHLGGGQETQYF; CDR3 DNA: TGTGCCAGCAGCCTGCATCTCGGCGGGGGGCAAGAGACCCAGTACTTC
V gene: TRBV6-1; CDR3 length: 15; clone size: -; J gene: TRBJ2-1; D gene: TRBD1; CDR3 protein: CASSEASPRTGEQFF; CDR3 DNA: TGTGCCAGCAGTGAAGCTTCCCCTCGGACAGGTGAGCAGTTCTTC
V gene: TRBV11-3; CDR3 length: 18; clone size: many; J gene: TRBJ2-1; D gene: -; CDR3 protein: CASSERFRGETNYNEQFF; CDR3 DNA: TGTGCCAGCAGCGAGCGGTTCAGGGGGGAAACGAATTACAATGAGCAGTTCTTC
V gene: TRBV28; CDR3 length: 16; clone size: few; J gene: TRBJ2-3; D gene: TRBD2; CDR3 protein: CASSQTGLAAEDTRYF; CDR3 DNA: TGTGCCAGCAGTCAGACGGGACTAGCGGCTGAGGATACGCGGTATTTT
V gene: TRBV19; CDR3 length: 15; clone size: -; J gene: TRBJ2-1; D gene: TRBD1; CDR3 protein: CASSGQGANHNEQFF; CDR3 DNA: TGTGCCAGTAGTGGACAGGGGGCGAACCACAATGAGCAGTTCTTC